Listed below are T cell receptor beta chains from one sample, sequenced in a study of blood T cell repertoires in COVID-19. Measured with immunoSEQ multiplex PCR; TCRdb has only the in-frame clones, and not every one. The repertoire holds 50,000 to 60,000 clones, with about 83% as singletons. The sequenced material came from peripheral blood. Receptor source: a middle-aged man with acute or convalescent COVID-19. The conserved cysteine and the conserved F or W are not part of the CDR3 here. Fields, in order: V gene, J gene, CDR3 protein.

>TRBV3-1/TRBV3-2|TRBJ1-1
ASSQTGGVF
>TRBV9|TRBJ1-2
ASSVEGYGYT
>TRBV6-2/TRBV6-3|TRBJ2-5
ASSYAFGTQY
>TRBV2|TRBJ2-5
ASSEEAAGETQY
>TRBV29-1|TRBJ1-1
SVRGGGEAF
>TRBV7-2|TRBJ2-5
ASSFRLAGVRETQY
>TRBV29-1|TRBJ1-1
SVVGQGLNTEAF
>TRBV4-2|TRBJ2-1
ASSRGLPYNEQF
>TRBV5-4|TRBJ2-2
ASSPIEGSGSGTGELF
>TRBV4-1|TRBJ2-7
ASSRLGLGSDEQY
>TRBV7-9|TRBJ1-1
ASSGQGVTEAF
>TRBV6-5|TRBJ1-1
ASRANRDTEAF
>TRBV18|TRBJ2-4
ASSPGGENIQY
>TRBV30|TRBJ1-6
AWKVMSSYNSPLH
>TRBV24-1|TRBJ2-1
ATSDLSGEGHEQF
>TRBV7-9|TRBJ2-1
ASSFAAGGGNEQF
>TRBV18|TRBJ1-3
ASSPSAGAGNTIY
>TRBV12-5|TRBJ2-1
ASGLALAGGPSSYNEQF
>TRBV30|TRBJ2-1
AWGVGGRAHEQF
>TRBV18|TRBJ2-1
ASSPGGLALSSYNEQF
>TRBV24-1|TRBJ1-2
ATRGTGLNYGYT
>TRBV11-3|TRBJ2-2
ASSLVARGTGELF
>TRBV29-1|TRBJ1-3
SVDGGLGSGNTIY
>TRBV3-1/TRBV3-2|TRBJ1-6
ASSQVMRGHSPLH
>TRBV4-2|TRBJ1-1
ASSHQGADTEAF
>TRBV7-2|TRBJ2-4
ASSLVAGLHIQY
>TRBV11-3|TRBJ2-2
ASSLGLAGLKELF
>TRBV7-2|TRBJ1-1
ASSRPRGLNTEAF
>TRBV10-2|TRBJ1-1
ASSERAGSGAEAF
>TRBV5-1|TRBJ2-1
ASSSLTGAEGNEQF
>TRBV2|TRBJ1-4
ASSEFYRGETNEKLF
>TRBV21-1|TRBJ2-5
ASSKQGREGETQY
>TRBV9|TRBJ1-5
ASSVTGGSSQPQH
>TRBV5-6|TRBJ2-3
ASSLGGLGDTQY
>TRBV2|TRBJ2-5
ASTKRGPTQETQY
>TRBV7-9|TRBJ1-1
ASSLQRPKTEAF
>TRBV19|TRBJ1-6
ASRWDMTNSPLH
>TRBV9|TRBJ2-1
ASNGQGTSTQNEQF
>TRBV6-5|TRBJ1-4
ASSYNTVEKLF
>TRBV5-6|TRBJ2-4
ASSLRGQGFNIQY
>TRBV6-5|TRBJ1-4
ASSYAGGTNEKLF
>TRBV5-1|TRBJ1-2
ASSPTPRGQGYGYT
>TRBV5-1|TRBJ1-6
ASSGKTGEYNSPLH
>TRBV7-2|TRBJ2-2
ASSLAGSGGTGELF
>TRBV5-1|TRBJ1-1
ASNQQGFNTEAF
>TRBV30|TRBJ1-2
AWILQGNYGYT
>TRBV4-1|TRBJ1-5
ASSYNEDRRQPQH